The next 13 T cell receptor beta chains were all read from a single sample in a study of graft-versus-host responses after intestinal transplantation. The assay was immunoSEQ multiplex PCR, and TCRdb's table has in-frame clones only and misses some. The data show about 99,000 clones, approximately 93% seen once. These TCRs' antigens remain unknown. This material consisted of unstimulated CD8+ T cells sorted from spleen or lymph node cells, taken before intestinal transplant. These receptor sequences come from a human donor who received an intestinal transplant.

The CDR3 DNA reads TGCAGCGTTGAGGAACAGGGACGGGCGCATGGCTACACCTTC. Protein product: CSVEEQGRAHGYTF. This chain connects TRBV29-1 to TRBJ1-2; D may be TRBD1 (6 bases). Per germline, CDR1 SQVTM and CDR2 ANQGSEA. CDR3 length: 14 residues. Trimming left V 3 bases short and J 6 bases short, with 17 bases between.

V is TRBV19 and J is TRBJ1-2; 10 nucleotides agree with TRBD1. CDR1 and CDR2 from the germline V gene are LNHDA and SQIVND (reference sequence). V lost 1 base and J lost 3; bases outside the gene matches: 5. CDR3 size: 16 residues. The CDR3 nucleotides are TGTGCCAGTAGTATAGTTTTGGGGACAGGGGACTATGGCTACACCTTC. It is translated as CASSIVLGTGDYGYTF.

This rearrangement joins TRBV10-3 to TRBJ2-1; TRBD1 matches at 7 bases. Germline V gene data show CDR1 as ENHRY and CDR2 as SYGVKD. J was trimmed by 9 bases and V by 7 bases; bases with no gene match: 6. There are 12 residues in the CDR3. The CDR3 nucleotides are TGTGCCATCACACAGGGGAACAGTGAGCAGTTCTTC. It yields the protein CAITQGNSEQFF.

V usage is TRBV6-1 and J usage is TRBJ2-7; D not resolved. Germline V CDR1 and CDR2: MNHNS, SASEGT. CDR3 length equals 15 residues. The V end was cut by 6 bases, the J end by 2 bases, with 17 bases between. This chain's CDR3 is CASSVNENYAYEQYF. The CDR3 coding sequence is TGTGCCAGCAGCGTAAACGAAAACTATGCCTACGAGCAGTACTTC.

This chain links TRBV27 with TRBJ2-7, with 7 bases aligning to TRBD1. The CDR3 spans 13 residues. Germline CDR1 and CDR2: MNHEY and SMNVEV (reference sequence). The V gene end was trimmed by 6 bases and the J gene end by 3 bases; junction bases not matched to a gene: 5. This chain's CDR3 is CASRLRQGYEQYF. CDR3 in DNA: TGTGCCAGCAGACTCCGACAGGGCTACGAGCAGTACTTC.

The rearrangement joins TRBV5-4 to TRBJ1-1; no clear D. The CDR3 extends over 14 amino acids. Germline CDR1 and CDR2: SGHNT and YYREEE (reference sequence). Trimming left V 2 bases short and J 1 base short, with 9 bases between. CDR3 nucleotides: TGTGCCAGCAGCTTCCGAGGAGGGAACACTGAAGCTTTCTTT. It specifies CASSFRGGNTEAFF.

The rearrangement joins TRBV19 to TRBJ1-1; D is ambiguous. The V and J ends lost 6 bases and 0 bases respectively, with 8 bases between them. CDR1 LNHDA and CDR2 SQIVND come from the germline V gene (reference sequence). The length of the CDR3 is 13 residues. In DNA, the CDR3 is TGTGCCAGTAGCCATTTAATGAACACTGAAGCTTTCTTT. Protein: CASSHLMNTEAFF.

In its sample, this clone was seen a few times. This sequence joins TRBV6-1 and TRBJ1-6; D gene uncertain. The germline gives CDR1 MNHNS, CDR2 SASEGT. The CDR3 spans 15 residues. V lost 1 base and J 2 bases, leaving 6 bases between the germline ends. CDR3 sequence: CASSEGSPYNSPLHF. As DNA, the CDR3 is TGTGCCAGCAGTGAAGGCAGCCCCTATAATTCACCCCTCCACTTT.

J is TRBJ1-4 and V is TRBV15, with D unclear. The CDR3 covers 13 residues. Germline V gene sequence: CDR1 LNHNV, CDR2 YYDKDF (reference sequence). With 4 bases removed from V and 8 bases from J, the gap between germline ends came to 11 bases. CDR3 loop: CATSTTPREKLFF. In nucleotides, the CDR3 is TGTGCCACCAGCACAACCCCGAGGGAAAAACTGTTTTTT. Supplemented by reference TRBV15 and TRBJ1-4, the full variable domain reads DAMVIQNPRYQVTQFGKPVTLSCSQTLNHNVMYWYQQKSSQAPKLLFHYYDKDFNNEADTPDNFQSRRPNTSFCFLDIRSPGLGDTAMYLCATSTTPREKLFFGSGTQLSVL.

This chain joins TRBV23-1 and TRBJ2-7, with D maybe TRBD2 (6 bases). TRBV23-1 is designated an ORF whose function remains uncertain. This CDR3 is 12 amino acids long. V was clipped by 3 bases and J by 6 bases, with 9 bases between them. CDR3 region: CASSHGTCEQYF. The CDR3 bases are TGCGCCAGCAGTCATGGGACTTGCGAGCAGTACTTC.

This clone was found once. J is TRBJ2-5 and V is TRBV9, with D perhaps matching TRBD2 (5 bases). The DNA end is a closer match to TRBJ2-7, so the J assignment may be wrong. Looked up from germline, CDR1 is SGDLS and CDR2 is YYNGEE. The CDR3 totals 16 residues. The CDR3 coding sequence is TGTGCCAGCAGCGCCGCGGGTGCAGTGGTAGAGAACGAGCAGTACTTC. Translating gives CASSAAGAVVENEQYF.

CDR3: CASSERWGQHGYTF. In DNA form, the CDR3 reads TGTGCCAGCAGTGAGCGGTGGGGGCAGCATGGCTACACCTTC. The chain carries TRBV6-1 and TRBJ1-2, with a tentative D call TRBD1 (6 bases). With 3 bases removed from V and 6 bases from J, the gap between germline ends came to 14 bases. The CDR3 has 14 residues. CDR1 is MNHNS, CDR2 SASEGT, per germline.

The chain has TRBV7-2 and TRBJ2-1, with 10 bases that match TRBD2. The CDR3 length is 14 residues. The V and J ends lost 1 base and 9 bases, in that order; junction bases with no gene match: 3. Germline V gene sequence: CDR1 SGHTA, CDR2 FQGNSA. The CDR3 coding sequence is TGTGCCAGCAGCTTAGTAGGACTAGCGGTTGAGCAGTTCTTC. Translation gives CASSLVGLAVEQFF.